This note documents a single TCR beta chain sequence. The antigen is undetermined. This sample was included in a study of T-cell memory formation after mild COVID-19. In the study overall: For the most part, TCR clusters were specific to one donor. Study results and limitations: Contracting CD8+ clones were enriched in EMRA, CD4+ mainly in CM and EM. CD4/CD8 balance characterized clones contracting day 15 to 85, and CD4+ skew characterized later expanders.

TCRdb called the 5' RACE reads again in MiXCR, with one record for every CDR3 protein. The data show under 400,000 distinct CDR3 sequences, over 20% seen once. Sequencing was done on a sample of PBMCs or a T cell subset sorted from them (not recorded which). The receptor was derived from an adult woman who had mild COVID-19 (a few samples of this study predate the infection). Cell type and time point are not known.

The CDR3 is CASSQEGGSYNEQFF. The CDR3 bases are TGCGCCAGCAGCCAAGAGGGGGGTTCCTACAATGAGCAGTTCTTC. This chain uses TRBV4-1 with TRBJ2-1; D perhaps matches TRBD2 (6 bases). V dropped 0 bases and J dropped 1 base, with 7 bases sitting between them. From germline, CDR1 is MGHRA and CDR2 YSYEKL. The CDR3 loop spans 15 amino acids.